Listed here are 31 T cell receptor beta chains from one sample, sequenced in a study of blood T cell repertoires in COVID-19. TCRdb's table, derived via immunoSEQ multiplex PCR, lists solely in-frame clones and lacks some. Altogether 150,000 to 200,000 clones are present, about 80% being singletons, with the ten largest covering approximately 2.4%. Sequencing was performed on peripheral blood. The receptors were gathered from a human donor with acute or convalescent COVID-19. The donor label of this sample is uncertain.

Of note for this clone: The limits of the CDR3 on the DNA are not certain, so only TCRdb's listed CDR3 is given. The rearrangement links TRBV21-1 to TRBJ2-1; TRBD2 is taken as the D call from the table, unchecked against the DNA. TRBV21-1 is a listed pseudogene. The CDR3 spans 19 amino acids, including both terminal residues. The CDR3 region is CASSKFGGGAASSYNEQFF.

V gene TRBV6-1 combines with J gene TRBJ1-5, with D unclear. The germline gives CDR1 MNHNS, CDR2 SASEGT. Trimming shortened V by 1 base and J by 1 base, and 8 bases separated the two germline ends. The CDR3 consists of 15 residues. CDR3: CASSEVTVSNQPQHF. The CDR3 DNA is TGTGCCAGCAGTGAAGTAACAGTAAGCAATCAGCCCCAGCATTTT.

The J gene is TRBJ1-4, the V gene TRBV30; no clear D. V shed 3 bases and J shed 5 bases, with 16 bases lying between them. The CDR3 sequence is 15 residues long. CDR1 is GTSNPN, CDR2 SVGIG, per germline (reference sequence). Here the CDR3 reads CAWRRPGYTNEKLFF. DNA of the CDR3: TGTGCCTGGAGGAGACCGGGTTACACAAATGAAAAACTGTTTTTT.

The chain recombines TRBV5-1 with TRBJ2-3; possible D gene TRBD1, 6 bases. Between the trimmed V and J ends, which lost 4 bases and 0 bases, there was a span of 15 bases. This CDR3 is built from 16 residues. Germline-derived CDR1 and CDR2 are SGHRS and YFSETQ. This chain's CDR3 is CASSGSGTPSTDTQYF. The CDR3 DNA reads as TGCGCCAGCAGCGGGTCCGGGACACCTAGCACAGATACGCAGTATTTT.

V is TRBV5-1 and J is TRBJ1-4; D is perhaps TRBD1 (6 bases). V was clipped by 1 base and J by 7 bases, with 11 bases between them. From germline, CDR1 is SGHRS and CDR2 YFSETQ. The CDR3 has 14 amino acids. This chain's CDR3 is CASSLTGNLEKLFF. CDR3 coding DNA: TGCGCCAGCAGCTTGACAGGGAATCTTGAAAAACTGTTTTTT.

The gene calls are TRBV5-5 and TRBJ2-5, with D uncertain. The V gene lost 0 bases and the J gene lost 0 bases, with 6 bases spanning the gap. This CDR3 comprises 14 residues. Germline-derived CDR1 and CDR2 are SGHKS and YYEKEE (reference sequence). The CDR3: CASSLVPDQETQYF. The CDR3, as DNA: TGTGCCAGCAGCTTGGTCCCCGACCAAGAGACCCAGTACTTC.

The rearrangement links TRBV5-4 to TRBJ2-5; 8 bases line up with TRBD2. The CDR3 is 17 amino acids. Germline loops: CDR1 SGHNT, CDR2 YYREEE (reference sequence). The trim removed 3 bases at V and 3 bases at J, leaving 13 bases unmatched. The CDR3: CASSSAKTSGGKETQYF. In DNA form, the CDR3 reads TGTGCCAGCAGCTCTGCAAAAACTAGCGGCGGGAAAGAGACCCAGTACTTC.

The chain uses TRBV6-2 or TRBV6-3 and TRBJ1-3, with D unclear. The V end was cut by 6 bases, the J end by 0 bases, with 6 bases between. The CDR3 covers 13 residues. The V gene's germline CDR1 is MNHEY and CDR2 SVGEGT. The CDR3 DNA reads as TGTGCCAGCAGCCTCCGCTCTGGAAACACCATATATTTT. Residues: CASSLRSGNTIYF.

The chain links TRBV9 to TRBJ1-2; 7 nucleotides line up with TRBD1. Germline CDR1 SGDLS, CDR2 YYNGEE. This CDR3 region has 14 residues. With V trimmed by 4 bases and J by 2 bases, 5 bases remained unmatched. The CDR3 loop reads CASSKEGQNYGYTF. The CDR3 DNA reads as TGTGCCAGCAGCAAGGAGGGACAGAACTATGGCTACACCTTC.

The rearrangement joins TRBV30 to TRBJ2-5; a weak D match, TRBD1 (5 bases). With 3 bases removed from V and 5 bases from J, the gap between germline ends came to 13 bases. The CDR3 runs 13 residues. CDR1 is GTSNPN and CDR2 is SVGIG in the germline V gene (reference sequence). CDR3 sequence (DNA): TGTGCCTGGAGGGATCAGGGTGACGAGACCCAGTACTTC. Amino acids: CAWRDQGDETQYF.

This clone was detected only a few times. The CDR3 spells CATSRLGTGNTGELFF. The CDR3 DNA reads as TGTGCCACCAGCAGATTGGGGACAGGGAACACCGGGGAGCTGTTTTTT. The rearrangement uses TRBV15 and TRBJ2-2; 8 bases are a match to TRBD1. The CDR3 length is 16 residues. Germline trimming cut 2 bases from V and 1 base from J; bases unmatched to any gene: 3. The germline gives CDR1 LNHNV, CDR2 YYDKDF (reference sequence).

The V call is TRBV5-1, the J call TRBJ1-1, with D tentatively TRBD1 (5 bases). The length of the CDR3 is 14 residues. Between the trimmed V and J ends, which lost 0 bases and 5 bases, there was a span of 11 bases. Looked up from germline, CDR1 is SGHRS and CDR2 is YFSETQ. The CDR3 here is CASSLANGGTEAFF. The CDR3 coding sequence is TGCGCCAGCAGCTTGGCCAACGGGGGAACTGAAGCTTTCTTT.

CDR3 sequence reads: CASSLRGTGSKTEAFF. CDR3 DNA: TGTGCCAGCAGTCTCAGGGGGACAGGGAGTAAGACTGAAGCTTTCTTT. The chain links TRBV25-1 to TRBJ1-1; 9 bases align to TRBD1. Germline CDR1 is MGHDK and CDR2 is SYGVNS. V trimming: 5 bases; J trimming: 5 bases; junction bases outside the gene matches: 12. The CDR3 has 16 residues.

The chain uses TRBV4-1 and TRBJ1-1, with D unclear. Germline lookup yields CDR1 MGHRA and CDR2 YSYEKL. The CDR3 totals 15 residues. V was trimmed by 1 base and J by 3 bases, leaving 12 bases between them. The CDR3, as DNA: TGCGCCAGCAGCCAAGGGTCCACTGGGCACACTGAAGCTTTCTTT. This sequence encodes CASSQGSTGHTEAFF.

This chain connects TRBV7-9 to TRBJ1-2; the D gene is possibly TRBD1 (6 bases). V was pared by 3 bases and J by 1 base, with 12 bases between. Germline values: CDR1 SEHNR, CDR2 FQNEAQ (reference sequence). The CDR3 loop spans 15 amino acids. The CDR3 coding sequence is TGTGCCAGCAGCTTGGTCGGGACAAATAACTATGGCTACACCTTC. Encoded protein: CASSLVGTNNYGYTF.

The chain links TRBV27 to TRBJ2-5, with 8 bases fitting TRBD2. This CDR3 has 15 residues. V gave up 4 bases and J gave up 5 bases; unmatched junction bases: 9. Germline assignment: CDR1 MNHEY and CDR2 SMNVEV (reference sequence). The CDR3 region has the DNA TGTGCCAGCAGTTCAGCCCATAGCGGGGTTGAGACCCAGTACTTC. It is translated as CASSSAHSGVETQYF.

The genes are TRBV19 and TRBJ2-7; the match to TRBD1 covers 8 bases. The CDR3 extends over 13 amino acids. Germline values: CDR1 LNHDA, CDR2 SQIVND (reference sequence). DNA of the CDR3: TGTACAGGGGGGAGTTTCCGGGGCTACGAGCAGTACTTC. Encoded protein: CTGGSFRGYEQYF. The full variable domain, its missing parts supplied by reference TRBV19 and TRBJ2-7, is DGGITQSPKYLFRKEGQNVTLSCEQNLNHDAMYWYRQDPGQGLRLIYYSQIVNDFQKGDIAEGYSVSREKKESFPLTVTSAQKNPTAFYLCTGGSFRGYEQYFGPGTRLTVT.

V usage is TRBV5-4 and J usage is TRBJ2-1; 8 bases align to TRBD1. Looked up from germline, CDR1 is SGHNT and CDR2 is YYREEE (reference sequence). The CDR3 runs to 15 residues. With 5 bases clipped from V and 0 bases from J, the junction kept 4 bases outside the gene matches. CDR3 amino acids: CASRPTGGSYNEQFF. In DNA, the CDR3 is TGTGCCAGCAGACCAACAGGGGGCTCCTACAATGAGCAGTTCTTC.

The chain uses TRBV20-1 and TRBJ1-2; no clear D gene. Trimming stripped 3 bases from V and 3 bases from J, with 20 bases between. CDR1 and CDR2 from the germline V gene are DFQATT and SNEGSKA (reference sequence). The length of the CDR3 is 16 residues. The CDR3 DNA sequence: TGCAGTGCTAGTAGCGCCTGGGCCGGCGGGTACTATGGCTACACCTTC. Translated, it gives CSASSAWAGGYYGYTF.

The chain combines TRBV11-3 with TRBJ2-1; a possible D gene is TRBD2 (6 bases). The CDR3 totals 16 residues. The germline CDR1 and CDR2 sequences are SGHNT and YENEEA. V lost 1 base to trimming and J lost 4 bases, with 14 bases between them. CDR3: CASSLASGLPYNEQFF. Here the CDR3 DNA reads TGTGCCAGCAGCTTAGCATCGGGACTTCCTTACAATGAGCAGTTCTTC.

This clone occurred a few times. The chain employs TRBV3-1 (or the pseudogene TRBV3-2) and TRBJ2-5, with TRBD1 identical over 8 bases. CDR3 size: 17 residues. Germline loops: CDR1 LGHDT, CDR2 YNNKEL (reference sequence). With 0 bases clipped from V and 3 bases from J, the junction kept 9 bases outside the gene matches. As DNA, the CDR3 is TGTGCCAGCAGCCAAGATCGTCGCCAGGGGGCTAAAGAGACCCAGTACTTC. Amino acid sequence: CASSQDRRQGAKETQYF.

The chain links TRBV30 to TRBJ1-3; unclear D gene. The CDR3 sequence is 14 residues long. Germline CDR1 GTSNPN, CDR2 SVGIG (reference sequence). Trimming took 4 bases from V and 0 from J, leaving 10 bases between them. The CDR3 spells CAWTAAPSGNTIYF. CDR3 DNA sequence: TGTGCCTGGACCGCGGCACCCTCTGGAAACACCATATATTTT.

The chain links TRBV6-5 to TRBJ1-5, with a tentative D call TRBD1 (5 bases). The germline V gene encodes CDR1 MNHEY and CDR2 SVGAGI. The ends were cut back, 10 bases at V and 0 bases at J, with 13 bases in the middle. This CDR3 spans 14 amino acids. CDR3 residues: CATTRGTSNQPQHF. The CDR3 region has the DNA TGTGCCACCACCCGCGGGACTAGCAATCAGCCCCAGCATTTT.

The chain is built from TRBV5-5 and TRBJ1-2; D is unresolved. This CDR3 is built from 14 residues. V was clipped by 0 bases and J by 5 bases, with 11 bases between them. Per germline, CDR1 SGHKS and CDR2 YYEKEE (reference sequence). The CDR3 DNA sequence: TGTGCCAGCAGCTTGGGGTCCGGTCGGTATGGCTACACCTTC. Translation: CASSLGSGRYGYTF.

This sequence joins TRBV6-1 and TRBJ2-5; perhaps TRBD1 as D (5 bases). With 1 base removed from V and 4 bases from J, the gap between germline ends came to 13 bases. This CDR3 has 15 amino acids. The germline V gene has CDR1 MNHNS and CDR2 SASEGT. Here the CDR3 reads CASSEGSRVGETQYF. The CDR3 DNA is TGTGCCAGCAGTGAAGGGAGCAGGGTAGGAGAGACCCAGTACTTC.

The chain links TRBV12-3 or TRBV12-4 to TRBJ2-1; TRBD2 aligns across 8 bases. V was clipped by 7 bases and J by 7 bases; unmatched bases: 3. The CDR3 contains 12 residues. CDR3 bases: TGTGCCAGCATGGCTAGCGGGAATGAGCAGTTCTTC. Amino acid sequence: CASMASGNEQFF.

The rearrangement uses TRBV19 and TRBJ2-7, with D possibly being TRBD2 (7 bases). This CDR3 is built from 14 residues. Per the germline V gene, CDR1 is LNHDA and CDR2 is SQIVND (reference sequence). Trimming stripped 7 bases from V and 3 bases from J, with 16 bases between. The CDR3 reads CASTSSGGLYEQYF. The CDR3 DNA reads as TGTGCCAGTACCTCCTCGGGGGGCCTCTACGAGCAGTACTTC.

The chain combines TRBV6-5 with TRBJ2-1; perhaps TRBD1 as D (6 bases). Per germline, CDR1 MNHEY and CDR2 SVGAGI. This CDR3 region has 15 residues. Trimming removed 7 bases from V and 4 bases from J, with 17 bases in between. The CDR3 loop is CASTPGHLTYNEQFF. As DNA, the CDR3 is TGTGCCAGCACACCGGGACACCTAACATACAATGAGCAGTTCTTC.

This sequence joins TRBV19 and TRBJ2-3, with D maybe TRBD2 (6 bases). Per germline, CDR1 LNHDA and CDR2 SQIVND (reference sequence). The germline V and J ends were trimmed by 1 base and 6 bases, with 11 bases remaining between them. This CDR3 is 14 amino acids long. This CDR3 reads CASSIGGVLDTQYF. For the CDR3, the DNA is TGTGCCAGTAGTATAGGGGGGGTCCTCGATACGCAGTATTTT.

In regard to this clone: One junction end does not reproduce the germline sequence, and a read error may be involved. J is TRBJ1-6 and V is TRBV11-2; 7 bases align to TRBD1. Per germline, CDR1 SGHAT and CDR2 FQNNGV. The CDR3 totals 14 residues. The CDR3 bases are TGTGCCAGCAGCCTAGACAGGGTTAATTCACCCCTCCACTTT. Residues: CASSLDRVNSPLHF.

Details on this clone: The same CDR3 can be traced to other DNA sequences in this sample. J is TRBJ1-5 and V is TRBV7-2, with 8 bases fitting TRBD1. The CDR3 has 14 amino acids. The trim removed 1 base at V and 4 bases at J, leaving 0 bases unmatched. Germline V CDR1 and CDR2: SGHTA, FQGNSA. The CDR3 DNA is TGTGCCAGCAGCTTAGACAGGGGGAATCAGCCCCAGCATTTT. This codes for CASSLDRGNQPQHF.